This record concerns one T cell receptor beta chain sequence. Its antigen is as yet unknown. The sample is drawn from a study of Tregs in tolerant kidney transplant recipients. Points from the study as a whole: Biological reproducibility was not directly addressed in this study.

Thawed PBMCs were FACS-sorted into unstimulated CD4+CD25+CD127- regulatory T cells, CD4+CD25- non-regulatory cells, CD4 and CD8 cells. Repertoires were generated with immunoSEQ multiplex PCR, while TCRdb's copy carries only in-frame clones and drops some. The sample includes roughly 120,000 clones, about 90% of them seen just once. The CDR3 runs 12 residues. V gene TRBV21-1 combines with J gene TRBJ1-2. TRBV21-1 is shown as a pseudogene. The sample consisted of CD4+ T cells from blood. The origin of this receptor is a human donor in good health. CDR3 in DNA: TGTGCCAGCAGCAGCATTAAGGGTGGCTACACCTTC. This codes for CASSSIKGGYTF.